This record concerns one T cell receptor beta chain sequence. This clonotype was seen only a few times. It lacks a known antigen. No base-level quality is on record; no much larger clone is a single base apart. This specimen comes from a study of T-cell reconstitution after alpha-beta-depleted transplantation in children (TCRdb year 2016). Some background on the complete study: Using TCR repertoire profiling, the study quantitatively followed how T-cell immune reconstitution unfolded in children after TCRalphabeta/CD19-depleted allogeneic hematopoietic cell transplantation.

Taken from the germline V gene, the CDR1 and CDR2 loops are SGHTA and FQGNSA. From its cysteine to its phenylalanine, the CDR3 spans 16 amino acids. Just CDR3 DNA is preserved here, 48 bases in frame from base 1. The junction carries 13 bases between V and J, which are trimmed by 2 bases and 2 bases respectively. To prepare the library, PCR was applied. The sequencer listed for this sample is Illumina HiSeq 2500. TCR library preparation used molecular barcoding, with unique molecular identifiers applied to normalize quantification of the TCRbeta repertoire. TCRdb reprocessed the public reads (quality trimming at Q25 with fastp, clone calling with MiXCR) and kept in-frame beta chains. Rows matching on CDR3 protein sequence are summarized as one entry with the most common DNA and genes. The sample yields about 690,000 distinct CDR3 sequences; approximately 16% were counted once. Approximately 1.1% of the sample lies in the top ten.

The specimen comprised PBMCs from the stem cell graft donor, sampled from the stem cell graft. This clonotype was obtained from a human donor who donated a stem cell graft to a child with acute myeloid leukemia. This receptor chain uses TRBV7-2 and TRBJ1-3, with the identity of the D gene unclear. The sequence in DNA is TGTGCCAGCAGCTTAATCGGGGTCAATACTGGAAACACCATATATTTT. It is translated as CASSLIGVNTGNTIYF. Beyond the CDR3, the reference TRBV7-2 and TRBJ1-3 genes provide the residues; the full variable domain reads: GAGVSQSPSNKVTEKGKDVELRCDPISGHTALYWYRQSLGQGLEFLIYFQGNSAPDKSGLPSDRFSAERTGGSVSTLTIQRTQQEDSAVYLCASSLIGVNTGNTIYFGEGSWLTVV.